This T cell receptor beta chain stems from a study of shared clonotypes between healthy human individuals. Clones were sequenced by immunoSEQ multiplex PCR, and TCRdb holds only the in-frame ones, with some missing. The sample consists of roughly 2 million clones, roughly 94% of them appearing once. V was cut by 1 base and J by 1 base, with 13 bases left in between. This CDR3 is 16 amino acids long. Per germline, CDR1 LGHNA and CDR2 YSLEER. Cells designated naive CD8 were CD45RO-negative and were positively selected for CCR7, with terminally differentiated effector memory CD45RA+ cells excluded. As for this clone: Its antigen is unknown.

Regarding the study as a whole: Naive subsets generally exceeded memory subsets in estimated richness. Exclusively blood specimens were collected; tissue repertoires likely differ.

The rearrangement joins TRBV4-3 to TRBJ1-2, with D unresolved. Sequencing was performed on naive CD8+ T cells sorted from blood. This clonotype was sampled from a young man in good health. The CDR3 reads CASSQGGEGLNYGYTF. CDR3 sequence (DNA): TGCGCCAGCAGCCAAGGTGGCGAAGGGCTTAACTATGGCTACACCTTC.